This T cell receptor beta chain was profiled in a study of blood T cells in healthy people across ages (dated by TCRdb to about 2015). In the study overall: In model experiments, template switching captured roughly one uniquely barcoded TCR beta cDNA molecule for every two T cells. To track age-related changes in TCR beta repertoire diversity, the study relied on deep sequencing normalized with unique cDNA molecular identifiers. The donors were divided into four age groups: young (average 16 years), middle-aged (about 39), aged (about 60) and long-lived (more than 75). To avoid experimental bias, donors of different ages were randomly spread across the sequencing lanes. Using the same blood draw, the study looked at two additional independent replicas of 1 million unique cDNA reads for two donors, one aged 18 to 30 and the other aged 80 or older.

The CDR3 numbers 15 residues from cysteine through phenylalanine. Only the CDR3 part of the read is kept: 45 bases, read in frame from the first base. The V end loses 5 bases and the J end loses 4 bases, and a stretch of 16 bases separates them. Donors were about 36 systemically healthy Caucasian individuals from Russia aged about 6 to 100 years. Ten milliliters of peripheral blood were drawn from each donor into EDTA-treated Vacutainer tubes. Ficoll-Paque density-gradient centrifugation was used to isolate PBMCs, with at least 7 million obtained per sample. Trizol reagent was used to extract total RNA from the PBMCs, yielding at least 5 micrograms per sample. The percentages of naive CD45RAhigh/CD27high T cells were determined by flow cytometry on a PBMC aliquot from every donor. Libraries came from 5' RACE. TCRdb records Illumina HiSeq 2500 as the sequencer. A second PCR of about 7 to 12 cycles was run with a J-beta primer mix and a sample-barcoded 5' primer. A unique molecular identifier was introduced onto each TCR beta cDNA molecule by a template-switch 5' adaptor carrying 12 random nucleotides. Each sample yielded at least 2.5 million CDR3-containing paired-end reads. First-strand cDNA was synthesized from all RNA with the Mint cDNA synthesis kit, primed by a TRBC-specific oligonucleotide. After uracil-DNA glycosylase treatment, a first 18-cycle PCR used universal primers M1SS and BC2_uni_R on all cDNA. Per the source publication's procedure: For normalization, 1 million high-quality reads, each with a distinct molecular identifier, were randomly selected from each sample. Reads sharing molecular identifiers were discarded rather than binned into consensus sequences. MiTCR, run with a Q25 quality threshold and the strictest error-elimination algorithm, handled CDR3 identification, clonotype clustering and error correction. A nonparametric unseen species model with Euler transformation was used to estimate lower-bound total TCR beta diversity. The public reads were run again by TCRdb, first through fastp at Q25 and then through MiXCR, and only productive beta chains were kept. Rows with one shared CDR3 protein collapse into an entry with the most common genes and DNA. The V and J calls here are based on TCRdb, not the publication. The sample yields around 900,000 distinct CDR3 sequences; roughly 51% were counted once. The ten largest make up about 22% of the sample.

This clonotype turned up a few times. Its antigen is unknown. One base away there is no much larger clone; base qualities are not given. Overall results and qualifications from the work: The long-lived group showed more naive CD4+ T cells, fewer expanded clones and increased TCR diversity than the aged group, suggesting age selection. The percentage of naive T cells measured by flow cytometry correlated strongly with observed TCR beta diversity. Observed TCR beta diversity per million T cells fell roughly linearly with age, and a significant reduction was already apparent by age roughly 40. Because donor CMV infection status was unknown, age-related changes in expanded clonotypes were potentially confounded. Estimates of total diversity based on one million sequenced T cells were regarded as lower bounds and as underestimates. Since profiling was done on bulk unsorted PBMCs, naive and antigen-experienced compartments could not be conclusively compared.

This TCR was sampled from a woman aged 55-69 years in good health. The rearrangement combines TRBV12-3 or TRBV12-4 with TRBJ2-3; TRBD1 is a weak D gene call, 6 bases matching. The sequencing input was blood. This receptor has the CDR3 CASSPPNTGSDTQYF. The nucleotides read TGTGCCAGCAGTCCACCGAACACAGGGTCAGATACGCAGTATTTT.